This T cell receptor (beta chain) appears in the sequencing data of a study of T cell changes during pregnancy in multiple sclerosis. There are a few counts of this clone. Trimming took off 6 bases at V and 4 bases at J, with 12 bases between the two ends. CDR1 is MNHNS, CDR2 SASEGT, per germline. The CDR3 runs to 13 residues. Sequencing used immunoSEQ multiplex PCR; TCRdb keeps in-frame clones, though not all of them. The top ten clones hold less than 2% of a sample with under 80,000 clones, approximately 86% of them seen once. The V call is TRBV6-1, the J call TRBJ1-2, with D perhaps TRBD1 (5 bases). The TCR sequence derives from a female donor with multiple sclerosis, enrolled in a pregnancy study. The sample was peripheral blood, taken in the first trimester of pregnancy. The CDR3 DNA follows: TGTGCCAGCAGCGACAGACCCATCTATGGCTACACCTTC. This codes for CASSDRPIYGYTF.